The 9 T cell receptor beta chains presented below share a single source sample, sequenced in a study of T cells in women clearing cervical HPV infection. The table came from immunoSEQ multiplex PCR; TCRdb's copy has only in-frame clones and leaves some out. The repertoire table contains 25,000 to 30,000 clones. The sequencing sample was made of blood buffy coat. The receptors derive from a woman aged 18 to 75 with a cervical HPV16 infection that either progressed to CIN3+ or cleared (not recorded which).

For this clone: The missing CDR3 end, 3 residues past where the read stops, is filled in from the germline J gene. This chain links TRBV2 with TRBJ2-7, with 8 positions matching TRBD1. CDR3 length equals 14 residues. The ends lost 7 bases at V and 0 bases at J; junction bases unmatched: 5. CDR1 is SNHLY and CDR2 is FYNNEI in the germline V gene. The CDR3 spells CASKRQGSSYEQYF. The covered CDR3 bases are TGTGCCAGCAAAAGACAGGGGAGCTCCTACGAG.

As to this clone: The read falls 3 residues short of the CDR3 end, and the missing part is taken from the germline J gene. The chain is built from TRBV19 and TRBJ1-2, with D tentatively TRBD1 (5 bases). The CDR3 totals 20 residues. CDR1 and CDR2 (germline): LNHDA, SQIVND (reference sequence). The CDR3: CASSSTLRSPSGASTDTYTF. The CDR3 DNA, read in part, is TGTGCCAGTAGCTCGACCCTAAGGTCCCCTAGCGGGGCTAGCACAGATACC.

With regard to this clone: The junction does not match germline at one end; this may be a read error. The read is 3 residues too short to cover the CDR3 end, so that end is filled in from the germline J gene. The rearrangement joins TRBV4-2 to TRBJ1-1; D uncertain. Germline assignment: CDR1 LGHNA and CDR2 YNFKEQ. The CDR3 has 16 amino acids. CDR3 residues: CASSQGVGQQASRAFF. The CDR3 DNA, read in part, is TGCGCCAGCAGCCAAGGAGTTGGTCAGCAGGCGTCGCGA.

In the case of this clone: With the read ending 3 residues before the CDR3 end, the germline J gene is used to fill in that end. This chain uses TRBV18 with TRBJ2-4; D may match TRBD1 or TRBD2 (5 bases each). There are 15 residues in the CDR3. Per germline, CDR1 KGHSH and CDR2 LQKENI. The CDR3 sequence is CASSPPLGETYGQYF. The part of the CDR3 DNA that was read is TGTGCCAGCTCACCACCGTTAGGGGAGACTTATGGT.

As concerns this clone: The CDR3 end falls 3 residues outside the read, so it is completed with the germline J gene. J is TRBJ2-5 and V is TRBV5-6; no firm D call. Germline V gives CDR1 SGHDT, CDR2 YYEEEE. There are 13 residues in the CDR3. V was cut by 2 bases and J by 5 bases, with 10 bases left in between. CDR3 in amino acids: CASSFGFWETQYF. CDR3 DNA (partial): TGTGCCAGCAGCTTCGGGTTCTGGGAGACC.

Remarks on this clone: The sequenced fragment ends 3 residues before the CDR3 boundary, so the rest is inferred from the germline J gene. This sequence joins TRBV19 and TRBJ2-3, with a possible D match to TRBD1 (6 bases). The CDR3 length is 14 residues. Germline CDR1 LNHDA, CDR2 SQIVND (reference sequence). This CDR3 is CASSIGGGQETQYF. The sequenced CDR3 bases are TGTGCCAGTAGTATAGGTGGGGGACAAGAGACG.

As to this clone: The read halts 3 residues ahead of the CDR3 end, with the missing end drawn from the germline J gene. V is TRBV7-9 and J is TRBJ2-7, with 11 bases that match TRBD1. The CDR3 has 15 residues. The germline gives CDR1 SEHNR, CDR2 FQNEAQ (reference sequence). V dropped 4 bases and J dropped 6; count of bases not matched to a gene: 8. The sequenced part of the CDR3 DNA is TGTGCCAGCAGCTACCCGGGACAGGGGGGAACCGAG. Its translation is CASSYPGQGGTE. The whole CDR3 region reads CASSYPGQGGTEQYF. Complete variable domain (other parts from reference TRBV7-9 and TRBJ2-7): DTGVSQNPRHKITKRGQNVTFRCDPISEHNRLYWYRQTLGQGPEFLTYFQNEAQLEKSRLLSDRFSAERPKGSFSTLEIQRTEQGDSAMYLCASSYPGQGGTEQYFGPGTRLTVT.

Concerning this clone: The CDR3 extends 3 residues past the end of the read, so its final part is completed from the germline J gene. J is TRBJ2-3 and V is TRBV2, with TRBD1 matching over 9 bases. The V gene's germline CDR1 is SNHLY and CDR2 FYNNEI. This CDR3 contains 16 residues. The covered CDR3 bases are TGTGCCAGCAGCGGAATGACAGGGGGGCTGAATCAGCCG. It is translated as CASSGMTGGLNQP. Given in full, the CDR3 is CASSGMTGGLNQPQYF.

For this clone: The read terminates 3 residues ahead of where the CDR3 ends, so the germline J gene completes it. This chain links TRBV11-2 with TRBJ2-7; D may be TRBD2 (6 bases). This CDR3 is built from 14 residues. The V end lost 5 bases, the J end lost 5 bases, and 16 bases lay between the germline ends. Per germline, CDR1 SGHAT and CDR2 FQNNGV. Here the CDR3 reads CASSLPRGGHEQYF. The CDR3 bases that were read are TGTGCCAGCAGCCTTCCCCGGGGAGGCCACGAG.